This entry lists 11 T cell receptor beta chains sequenced from one sample in a study of T cell responses to AZD1222 COVID-19 vaccine. Profiling relied on immunoSEQ multiplex PCR, and the TCRdb table lists in-frame clones only, not all of them. Among approximately 76,000 clones listed, roughly 80% were seen once. The sequenced sample was peripheral blood, obtained on day 0 of AZD1222 vaccination. The receptors originated from an adult in good health.

The J gene is TRBJ1-1, the V gene TRBV4-1; weak D call: TRBD1 (5 bases). There are 11 residues in the CDR3. The germline V gene has CDR1 MGHRA and CDR2 YSYEKL. Trimming shortened V by 4 bases and J by 10 bases, and 10 bases separated the two germline ends. For the CDR3, the DNA is TGCGCCAGCAGCCGTGGGGCGGGAGCTTTCTTT. The encoded protein is CASSRGAGAFF.

The CDR3 region is CASSQDQHIEQYF. CDR3 nucleotides: TGCGCCAGCAGCCAAGATCAACACATCGAGCAGTACTTC. The chain couples TRBV4-3 to TRBJ2-7; D gene ambiguous. The CDR3 has 13 residues. The V gene lost 0 bases and the J gene lost 6 bases, with 9 bases spanning the gap. CDR1 is LGHNA, CDR2 YSLEER, per germline.

Only one count was recorded for this clone. V gene TRBV21-1 combines with J gene TRBJ2-1; no check of the table's D call, TRBD2, against the DNA was made. TRBV21-1 constitutes a pseudogene. The CDR3 is 17 amino acids. This CDR3 reads CASSKGKTSGRENEQFF. The CDR3 DNA reads as TGTGCCAGCAGCAAAGGTAAAACTAGCGGGAGAGAGAATGAGCAGTTCTTC.

The J gene is TRBJ1-2, the V gene TRBV27, with D uncertain. The CDR3 length is 13 residues. CDR1 is MNHEY, CDR2 SMNVEV, per germline (reference sequence). Trimming cost V 4 bases and J 7 bases, with 13 bases left between them. The CDR3 reads CASSSTRTGGYTF. The CDR3, as DNA: TGTGCCAGCAGTTCCACGAGGACGGGTGGCTACACCTTC.

The chain combines TRBV5-1 with TRBJ1-2, with 12 positions matching TRBD1. Per the germline V gene, CDR1 is SGHRS and CDR2 is YFSETQ. The CDR3 has 15 amino acids. J gave up 6 bases and V 4 bases, and 7 bases lay outside the gene matches. CDR3 residues: CASSTGQGADNGYTF. The CDR3 nucleotides are TGCGCCAGCAGCACGGGACAGGGGGCGGACAATGGCTACACCTTC.

The J gene is TRBJ1-2, the V gene TRBV18; 9 bases are shared with TRBD1. CDR1 is KGHSH, CDR2 LQKENI, per germline. V trimming: 2 bases; J trimming: 9 bases; junction bases outside the gene matches: 7. This CDR3 region has 14 residues. Written as DNA, the CDR3 is TGTGCCAGCTCACCAGCCGGACAGGGGTTTAGCTACACCTTC. Amino acid sequence: CASSPAGQGFSYTF.

The chain uses TRBV9 and TRBJ1-1; tentative D call: TRBD1 (5 bases). The germline V gene has CDR1 SGDLS and CDR2 YYNGEE. The length of the CDR3 is 13 residues. V was shortened by 8 bases and J by 7 bases, with 18 bases between the two germline ends. CDR3 region: CASNDGGADEAFF. The CDR3 bases are TGTGCCAGTAATGACGGTGGGGCCGATGAAGCTTTCTTT.

V and J are TRBV4-1 and TRBJ2-3; TRBD2 agrees at 11 bases. Unmatched junction bases numbered 6, after V lost 4 bases and J lost 3 bases. Germline CDR1 and CDR2: MGHRA and YSYEKL. This CDR3 has 16 residues. The CDR3 coding sequence is TGCGCCAGCAGCCTCACTAGCGGGAGTCGTACAGATACGCAGTATTTT. Encoded protein: CASSLTSGSRTDTQYF.

The chain is built from TRBV4-1 and TRBJ1-6; TRBD1 is a possible D gene (6 bases). With 0 bases removed from V and 7 bases from J, the gap between germline ends came to 13 bases. The CDR3 has 16 residues. CDR1 is MGHRA, CDR2 YSYEKL, per germline. Here the CDR3 DNA reads TGCGCCAGCAGCCAAGAAGCAGGGGCTAGGAATTCACCCCTCCACTTT. Translated, it gives CASSQEAGARNSPLHF.

The chain uses TRBV10-3 and TRBJ2-2, with unresolved D. The CDR3 is 14 amino acids. Trimming cost V 3 bases and J 3 bases, with 8 bases left between them. Germline values: CDR1 ENHRY, CDR2 SYGVKD. CDR3 residues: CAISESPDTGELFF. DNA of the CDR3: TGTGCCATCAGTGAATCCCCAGACACCGGGGAGCTGTTTTTT.

The chain couples TRBV29-1 to TRBJ1-2; D ambiguous. The CDR3 extends over 10 amino acids. Germline CDR1 is SQVTM and CDR2 is ANQGSEA. V lost 3 bases and J 2 bases, leaving 1 base between the germline ends. CDR3 bases: TGCAGCGTTGACAACTATGGCTACACCTTC. Translating gives CSVDNYGYTF.